This T cell receptor beta chain originates from a study of control samples from healthy donors and cancer patients. TCRdb's table, derived via immunoSEQ multiplex PCR, lists solely in-frame clones and lacks some. The sample has 210,000 or so clones, roughly nine tenths seen once; the top ten hold less than 2%. The sample was blood. This receptor was obtained from a man under 40 in good health.

The CDR3 DNA sequence: TGTGCCAGCAGCTTAGGAAGGCGGGGTAGCTCCTACAATGAGCAGTTCTTC. It is translated as CASSLGRRGSSYNEQFF. J is TRBJ2-1 and V is TRBV7-2; TRBD2 is a possible D gene (6 bases). This CDR3 is 17 amino acids long. V was pared by 1 base and J by 0 bases, with 13 bases between. CDR1 and CDR2 (germline): SGHTA, FQGNSA.